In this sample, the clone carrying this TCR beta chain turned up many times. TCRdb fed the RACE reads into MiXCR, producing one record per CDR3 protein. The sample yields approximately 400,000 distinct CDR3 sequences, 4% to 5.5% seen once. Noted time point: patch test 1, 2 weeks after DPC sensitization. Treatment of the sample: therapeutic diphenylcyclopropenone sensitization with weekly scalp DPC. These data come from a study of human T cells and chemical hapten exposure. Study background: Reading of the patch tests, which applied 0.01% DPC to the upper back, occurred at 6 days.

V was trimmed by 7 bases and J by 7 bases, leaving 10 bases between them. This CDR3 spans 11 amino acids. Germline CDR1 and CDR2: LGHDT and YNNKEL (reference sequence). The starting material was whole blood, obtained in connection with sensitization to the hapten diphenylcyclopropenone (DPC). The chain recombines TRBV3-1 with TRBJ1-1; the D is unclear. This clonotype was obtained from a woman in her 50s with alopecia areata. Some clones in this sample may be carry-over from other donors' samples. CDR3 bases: TGTGCCAGCATCGAAGGTGGTGAAGCTTTCTTT. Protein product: CASIEGGEAFF.